The T cell receptor (beta chain) described here comes from a study of blood T cell repertoires in COVID-19. Patients of the Seattle cohort, enrolled during active infection, were followed longitudinally. In the original analysis: For nucleated cells, counts were estimated from reference gene primer amplification. Generated by immunoSEQ multiplex PCR, the TCRdb table keeps only in-frame clones and is missing some. Clone size and V and J calls were adopted from that table, with D and trimming inferred from the DNA. The sample lists roughly 210,000 clones; about 85% were seen once. Input material: peripheral blood. The receptor was derived from a woman aged 80 or older with COVID-19, enrolled during active disease.

The CDR3 protein is CASRRETEAFF. The DNA of the CDR3 is TGTGCCAGCAGGAGGGAGACTGAAGCTTTCTTT. The chain uses TRBV6-5 and TRBJ1-1; the D is unclear. In germline, CDR1 is MNHEY, CDR2 SVGAGI. The CDR3 consists of 11 residues. V lost 6 bases, J lost 5 bases, and 7 bases lay in between.